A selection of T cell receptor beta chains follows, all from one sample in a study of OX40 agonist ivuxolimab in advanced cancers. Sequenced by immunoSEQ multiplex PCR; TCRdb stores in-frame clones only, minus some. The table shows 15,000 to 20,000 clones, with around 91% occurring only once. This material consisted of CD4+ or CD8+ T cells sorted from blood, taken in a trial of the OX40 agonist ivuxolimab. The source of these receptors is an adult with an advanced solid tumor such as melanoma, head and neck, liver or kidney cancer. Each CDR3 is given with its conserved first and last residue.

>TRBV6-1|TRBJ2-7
CATRQYYEQYF
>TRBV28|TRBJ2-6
CASSLYNLGGTGANVLTF
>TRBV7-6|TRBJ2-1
CASTKHGDRGNEQFF
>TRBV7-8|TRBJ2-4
CASRPTGAPQKYF
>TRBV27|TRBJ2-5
CASRSGVSMTQYF
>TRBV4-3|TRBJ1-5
CASSQDRNQPQHF
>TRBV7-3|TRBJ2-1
CASSPFRGSEQFF
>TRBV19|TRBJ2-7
CASSTGSHGYEQYF
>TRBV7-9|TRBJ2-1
CASLPPGEGNEQFF
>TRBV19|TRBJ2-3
CASSIGDRSTDTQYF
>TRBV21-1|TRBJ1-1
CASSKPRVITVNTEAFF
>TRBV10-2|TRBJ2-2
CASSAGQGASGELFF
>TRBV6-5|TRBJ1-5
CASSGTSNQPQHF
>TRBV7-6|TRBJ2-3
CASSLVRGEWADTQYF
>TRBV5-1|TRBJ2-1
CASRGGPEQFF
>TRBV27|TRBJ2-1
CASSLSRTGVYNEQFF
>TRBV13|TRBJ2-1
CASSLGGQGIYNEQFF
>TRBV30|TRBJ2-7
CAWSVRPGIYEQYF
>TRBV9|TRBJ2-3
CASSKYTDTQYF
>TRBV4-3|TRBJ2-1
CASSLGGANSYNEQFF
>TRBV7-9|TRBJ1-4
CASSLDGQDRPALGKLFF
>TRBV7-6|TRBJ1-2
CASSSGQGFEGYTF
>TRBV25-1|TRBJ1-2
CASTPTGGMFANYGYTF
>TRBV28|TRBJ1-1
CASSPPLWDTEAFF
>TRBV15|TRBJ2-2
CATSGLVRSGELFF